Only a few counts were recorded for the clone carrying this TCR beta chain. Its antigen remains unknown. The record originates from a study of T-cell reconstitution after alpha-beta-depleted transplantation in children. Overall study findings and caveats: T-cell numbers and diversity one year post-transplant derived largely from freshly generated T cells. Surviving recipient T cells and thymic progenitors underlay high day-60 TCRbeta diversity in some patients.

Researchers prepared the TCRbeta library using unique molecular identifiers, the study reports. One entry per CDR3 protein results from TCRdb running MiXCR on the PCR reads. The table includes fewer than 750,000 distinct CDR3 sequences, under 25% detected once. The V gene lost 4 bases and the J gene lost 0 bases, with 15 bases spanning the gap. This CDR3 has 16 amino acids. From germline, CDR1 is MNHNS and CDR2 SASEGT. The input for sequencing was PBMCs, mostly from graft donor cells, taken 360 days after TCRalphabeta/CD19-depleted stem cell transplant. J is TRBJ1-2 and V is TRBV6-1; tentative D call: TRBD1 (5 bases). The receptor was derived from a boy in the first two years of life who had a stem cell transplant for acute myeloid leukemia, so the T cells may come from the graft donor. The CDR3 DNA sequence: TGTGCCAGCAGTGTAACGGGACCGACACCTAACTATGGCTACACCTTC. It is translated as CASSVTGPTPNYGYTF.